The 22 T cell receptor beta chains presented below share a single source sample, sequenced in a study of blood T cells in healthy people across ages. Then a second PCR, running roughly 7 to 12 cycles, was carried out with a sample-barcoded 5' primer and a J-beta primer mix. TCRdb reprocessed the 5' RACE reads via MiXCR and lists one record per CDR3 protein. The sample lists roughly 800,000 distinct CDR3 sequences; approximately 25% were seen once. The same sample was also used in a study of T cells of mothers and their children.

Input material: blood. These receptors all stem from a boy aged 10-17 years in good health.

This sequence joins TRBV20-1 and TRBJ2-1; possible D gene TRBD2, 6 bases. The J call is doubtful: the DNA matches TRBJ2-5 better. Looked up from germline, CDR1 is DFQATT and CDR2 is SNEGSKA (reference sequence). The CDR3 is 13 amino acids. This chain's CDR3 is CSARPSGWETQYF. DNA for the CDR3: TGCAGTGCTAGGCCCAGCGGGTGGGAGACCCAGTACTTC.

The CDR3: CASSGRDPFEQYF. The CDR3 nucleotides read TGTGCCAGCAGCGGCAGGGATCCCTTCGAGCAGTACTTC. The gene calls are TRBV9 and TRBJ2-5; the D gene is possibly TRBD1 (5 bases). The J call is uncertain, as TRBJ2-7 better fits the DNA end. Germline CDR1 SGDLS, CDR2 YYNGEE. There are 13 residues in the CDR3.

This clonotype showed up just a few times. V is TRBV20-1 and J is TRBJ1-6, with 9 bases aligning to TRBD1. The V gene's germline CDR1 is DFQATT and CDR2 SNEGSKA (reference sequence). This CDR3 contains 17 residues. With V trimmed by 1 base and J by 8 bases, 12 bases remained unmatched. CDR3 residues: CSARVTGGAGGDSPLHF. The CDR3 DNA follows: TGCAGTGCTAGAGTAACAGGGGGCGCAGGTGGAGATTCACCCCTCCACTTT.

The CDR3 bases are TGTGCCAGCAGCCCTTGGGAGGGGGTATTGAACACTGAAGCTTTCTTT. Translation gives CASSPWEGVLNTEAFF. This chain joins TRBV5-5 and TRBJ1-1; possibly TRBD1 for D (6 bases). Germline V lookup: CDR1 SGHKS, CDR2 YYEKEE (reference sequence). This CDR3 is built from 16 residues. V lost 4 bases and J 0 bases, leaving 16 bases between the germline ends.

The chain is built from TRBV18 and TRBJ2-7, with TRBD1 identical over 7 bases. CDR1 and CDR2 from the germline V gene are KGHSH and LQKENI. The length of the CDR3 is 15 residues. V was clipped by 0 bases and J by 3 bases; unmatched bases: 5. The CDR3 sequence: CASSPPTGDVYEQYF. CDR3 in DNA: TGTGCCAGCTCACCACCCACAGGGGACGTCTACGAGCAGTACTTC.

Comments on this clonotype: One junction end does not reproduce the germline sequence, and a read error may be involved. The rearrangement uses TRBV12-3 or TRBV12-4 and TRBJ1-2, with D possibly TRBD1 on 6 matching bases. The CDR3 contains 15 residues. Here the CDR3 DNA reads TGTGCCAACAGTTTATTGGACAGATCTAACTATGGCTACACCTTC. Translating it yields CANSLLDRSNYGYTF.

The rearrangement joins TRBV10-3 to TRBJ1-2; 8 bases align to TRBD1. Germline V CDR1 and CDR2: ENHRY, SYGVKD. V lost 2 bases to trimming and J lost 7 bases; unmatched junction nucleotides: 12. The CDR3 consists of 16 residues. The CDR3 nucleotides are TGTGCCATCAGTGAGACACGGCCTGGACAGGGCAGTGGCTACACCTTC. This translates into CAISETRPGQGSGYTF.

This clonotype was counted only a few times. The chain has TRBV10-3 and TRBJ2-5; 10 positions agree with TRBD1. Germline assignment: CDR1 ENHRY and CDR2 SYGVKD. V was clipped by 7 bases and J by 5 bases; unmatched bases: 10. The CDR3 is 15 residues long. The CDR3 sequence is CAITRTGGSQETQYF. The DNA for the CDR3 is TGTGCCATCACTCGGACAGGGGGAAGCCAGGAGACCCAGTACTTC.

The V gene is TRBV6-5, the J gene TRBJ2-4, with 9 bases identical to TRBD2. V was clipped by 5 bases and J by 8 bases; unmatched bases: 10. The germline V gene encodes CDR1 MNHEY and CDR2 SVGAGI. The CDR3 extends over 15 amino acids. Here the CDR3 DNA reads TGTGCCAGCAGTCCGGGTCGACTAGCGGCAGACATTCAGTACTTC. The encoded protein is CASSPGRLAADIQYF.

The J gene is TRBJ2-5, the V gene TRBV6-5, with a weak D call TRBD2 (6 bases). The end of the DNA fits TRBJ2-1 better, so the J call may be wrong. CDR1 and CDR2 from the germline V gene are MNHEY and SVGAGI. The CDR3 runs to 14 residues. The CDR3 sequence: CASSYSHGGNEQFF. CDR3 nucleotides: TGTGCCAGCAGTTACTCGCACGGGGGCAATGAGCAGTTCTTC.

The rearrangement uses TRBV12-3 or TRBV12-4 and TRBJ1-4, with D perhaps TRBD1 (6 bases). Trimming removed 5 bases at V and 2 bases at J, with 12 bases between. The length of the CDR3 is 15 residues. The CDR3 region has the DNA TGTGCCAGCAGTGTCAGGGGTCTCACTAATGAAAAACTGTTTTTT. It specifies CASSVRGLTNEKLFF.

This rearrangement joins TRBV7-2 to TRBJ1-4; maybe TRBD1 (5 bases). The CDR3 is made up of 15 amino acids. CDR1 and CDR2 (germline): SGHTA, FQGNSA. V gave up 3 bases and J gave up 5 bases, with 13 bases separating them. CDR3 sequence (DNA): TGTGCCAGCAGCTTGGCGGGACGCAAAAATGAAAAACTGTTTTTT. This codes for CASSLAGRKNEKLFF. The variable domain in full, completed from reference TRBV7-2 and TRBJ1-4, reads GAGVSQSPSNKVTEKGKDVELRCDPISGHTALYWYRQSLGQGLEFLIYFQGNSAPDKSGLPSDRFSAERTGGSVSTLTIQRTQQEDSAVYLCASSLAGRKNEKLFFGSGTQLSVL.

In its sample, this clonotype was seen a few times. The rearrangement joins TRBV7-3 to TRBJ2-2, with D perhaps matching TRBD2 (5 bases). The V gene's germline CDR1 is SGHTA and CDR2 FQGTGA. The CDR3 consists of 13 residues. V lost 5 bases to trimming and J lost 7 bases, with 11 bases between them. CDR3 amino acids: CASSRGLDGELFF. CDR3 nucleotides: TGTGCCAGCAGCCGGGGATTAGACGGGGAGCTGTTTTTT.

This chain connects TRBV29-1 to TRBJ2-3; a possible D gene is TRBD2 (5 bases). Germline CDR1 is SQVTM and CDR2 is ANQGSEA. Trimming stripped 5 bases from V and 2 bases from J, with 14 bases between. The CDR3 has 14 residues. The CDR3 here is CSVSGNELTDTQYF. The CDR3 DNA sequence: TGCAGCGTTTCCGGGAATGAACTCACAGATACGCAGTATTTT.

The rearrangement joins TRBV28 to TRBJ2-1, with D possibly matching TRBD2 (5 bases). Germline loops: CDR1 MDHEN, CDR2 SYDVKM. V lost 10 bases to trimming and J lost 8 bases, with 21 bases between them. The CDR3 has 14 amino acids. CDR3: CATKGRATRDEQFF. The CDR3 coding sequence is TGTGCCACTAAAGGGCGGGCCACACGGGATGAGCAGTTCTTC.

This CDR3 reads CASSSVGDYEQYF. DNA for the CDR3: TGCGCCAGCAGCAGCGTCGGGGACTACGAGCAGTACTTC. This sequence joins TRBV5-1 and TRBJ2-7; possible D gene TRBD2, 5 bases. This CDR3 region has 13 residues. Germline V CDR1 and CDR2: SGHRS, YFSETQ. Trimming pared 4 bases from V and 3 bases from J, leaving 11 bases between. Variable domain in full (rest from reference TRBV5-1 and TRBJ2-7): KAGVTQTPRYLIKTRGQQVTLSCSPISGHRSVSWYQQTPGQGLQFLFEYFSETQRNKGNFPGRFSGRQFSNSRSEMNVSTLELGDSALYLCASSSVGDYEQYFGPGTRLTVT.

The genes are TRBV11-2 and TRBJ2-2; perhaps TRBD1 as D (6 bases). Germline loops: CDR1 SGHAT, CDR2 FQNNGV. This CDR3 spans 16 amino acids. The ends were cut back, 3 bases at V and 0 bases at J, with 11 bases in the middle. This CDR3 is CASSLGQLSNTGELFF. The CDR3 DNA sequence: TGTGCCAGCAGCTTGGGACAATTATCGAACACCGGGGAGCTGTTTTTT.

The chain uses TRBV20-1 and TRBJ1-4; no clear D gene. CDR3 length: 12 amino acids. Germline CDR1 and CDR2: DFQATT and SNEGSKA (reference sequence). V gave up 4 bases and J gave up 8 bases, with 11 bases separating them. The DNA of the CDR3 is TGCAGTGCTAACGATAGGGTCGAAAAACTGTTTTTT. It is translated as CSANDRVEKLFF.

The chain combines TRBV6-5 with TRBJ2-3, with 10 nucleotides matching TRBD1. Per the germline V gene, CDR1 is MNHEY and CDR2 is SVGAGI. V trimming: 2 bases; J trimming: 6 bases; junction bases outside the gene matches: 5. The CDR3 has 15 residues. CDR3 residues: CASSYVTGGADTQYF. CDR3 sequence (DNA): TGTGCCAGCAGTTACGTGACAGGGGGCGCGGATACGCAGTATTTT.

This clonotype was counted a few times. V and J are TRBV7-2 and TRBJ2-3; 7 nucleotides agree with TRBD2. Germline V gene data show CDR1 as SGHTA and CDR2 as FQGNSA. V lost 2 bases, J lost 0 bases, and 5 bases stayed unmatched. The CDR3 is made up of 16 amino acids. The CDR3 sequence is CASSLLLAASTDTQYF. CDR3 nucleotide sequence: TGTGCCAGCAGCTTACTGCTAGCGGCTAGCACAGATACGCAGTATTTT.

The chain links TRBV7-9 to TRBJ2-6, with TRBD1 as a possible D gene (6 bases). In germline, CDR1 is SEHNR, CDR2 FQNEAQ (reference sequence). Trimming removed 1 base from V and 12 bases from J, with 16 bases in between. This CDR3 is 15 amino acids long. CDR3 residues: CASSLGSVGGSVLTF. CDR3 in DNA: TGTGCCAGCAGCTTAGGGTCCGTTGGGGGCAGCGTCCTGACTTTC.

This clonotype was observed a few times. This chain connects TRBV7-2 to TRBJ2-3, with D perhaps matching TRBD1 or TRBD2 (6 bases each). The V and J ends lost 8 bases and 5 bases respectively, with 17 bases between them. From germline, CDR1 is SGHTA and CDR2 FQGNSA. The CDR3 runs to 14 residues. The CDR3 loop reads CASQNYGGLDTQYF. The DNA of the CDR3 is TGTGCCAGCCAAAACTACGGGGGCCTAGATACGCAGTATTTT.